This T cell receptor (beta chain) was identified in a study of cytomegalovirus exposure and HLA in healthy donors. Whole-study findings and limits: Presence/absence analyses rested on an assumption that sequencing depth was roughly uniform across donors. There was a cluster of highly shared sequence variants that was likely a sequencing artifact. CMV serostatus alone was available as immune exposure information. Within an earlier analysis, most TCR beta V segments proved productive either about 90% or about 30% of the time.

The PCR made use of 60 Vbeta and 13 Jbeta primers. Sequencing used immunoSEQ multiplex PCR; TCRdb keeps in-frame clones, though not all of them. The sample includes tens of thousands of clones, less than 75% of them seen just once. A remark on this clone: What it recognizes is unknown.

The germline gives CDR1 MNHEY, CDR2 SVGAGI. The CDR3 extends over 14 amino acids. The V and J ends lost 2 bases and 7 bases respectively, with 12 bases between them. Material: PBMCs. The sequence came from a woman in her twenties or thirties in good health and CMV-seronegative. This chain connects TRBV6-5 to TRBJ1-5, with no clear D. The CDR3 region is CASSYPKREQPQHF. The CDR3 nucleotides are TGTGCCAGCAGTTACCCTAAAAGAGAACAGCCCCAGCATTTT.